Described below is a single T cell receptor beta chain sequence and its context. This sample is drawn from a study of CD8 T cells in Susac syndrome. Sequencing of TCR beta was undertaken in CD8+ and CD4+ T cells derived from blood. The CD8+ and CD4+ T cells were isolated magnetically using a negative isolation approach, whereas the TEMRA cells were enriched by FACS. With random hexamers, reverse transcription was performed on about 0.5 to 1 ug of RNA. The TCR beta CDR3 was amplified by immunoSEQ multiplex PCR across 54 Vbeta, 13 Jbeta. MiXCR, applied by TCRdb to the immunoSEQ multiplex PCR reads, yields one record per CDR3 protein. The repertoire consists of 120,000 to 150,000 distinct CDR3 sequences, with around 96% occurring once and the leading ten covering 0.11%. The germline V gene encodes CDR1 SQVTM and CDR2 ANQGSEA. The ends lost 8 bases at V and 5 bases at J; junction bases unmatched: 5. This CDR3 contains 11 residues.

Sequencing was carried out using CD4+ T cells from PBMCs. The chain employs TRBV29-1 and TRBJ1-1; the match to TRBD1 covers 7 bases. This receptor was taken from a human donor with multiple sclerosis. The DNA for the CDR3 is TGCAGCTTAACGACAGGGACTGAAGCTTTCTTT. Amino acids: CSLTTGTEAFF. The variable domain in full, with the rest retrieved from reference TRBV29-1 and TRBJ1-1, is SAVISQKPSRDICQRGTSLTIQCQVDSQVTMMFWYRQQPGQSLTLIATANQGSEATYESGFVIDKFPISRPNLTFSTLTVSNMSPEDSSIYLCSLTTGTEAFFGQGTRLTVV.